The rows below give T cell receptor beta chains drawn from one sample of a study of blood T cell repertoires in COVID-19. Sequenced by immunoSEQ multiplex PCR; TCRdb stores in-frame clones only, minus some. The sample contains about 42,000 clones, 90% to 95% of which appear only once. The sample consisted of peripheral blood. The receptor set was obtained from a human donor in a cohort sampled during active COVID-19. The CDR3 runs from the conserved cysteine through the conserved F or W. Not all rows give a size; the values are once, few, many and, for expanded clones, a class.

clone_size	j_call	v_call	cdr3_aa
.	TRBJ1-4	TRBV4-1	CASSTGPTNEKLFF
.	TRBJ2-3	TRBV28	CASSPGTSSTDTQYF
.	TRBJ1-6	TRBV6-4	CASSEQGSNSPLHF
.	TRBJ2-3	TRBV7-2	CASSSLAGGLFSTDTQYF
.	TRBJ2-2	TRBV24-1	CATSDNDDGQPDTGELFF
.	TRBJ1-1	TRBV18	CASSATLLGGGTGTEAFF
.	TRBJ2-7	TRBV29-1	CSVEVFDRGLTYEQYF
.	TRBJ2-2	TRBV30	CAWSVTPRGTGELFF
.	TRBJ1-2	TRBV20-1	CSASDRGANYGYTF
.	TRBJ1-3	TRBV11-3	CASSSRGTDGNTIYF
.	TRBJ1-1	TRBV7-6	CASSLQMNTEAFF
.	TRBJ2-5	TRBV5-1	CASSPSGEETQYF
.	TRBJ1-2	TRBV25-1	CASSVDLVGLNYGYTF
.	TRBJ1-3	TRBV5-8	CASSLAGLSSGNTIYF
.	TRBJ2-1	TRBV6-1	CASSGLAGASSYNEQFF
.	TRBJ2-1	TRBV10-3	CAISDGGGALNEQFF
.	TRBJ2-7	TRBV28	CASSFQMWDRGDEQYF
.	TRBJ2-1	TRBV14	CASSLGGSSYNEQFF
.	TRBJ2-5	TRBV3-1/TRBV3-2	CASSQVAGQETQYF
.	TRBJ2-1	TRBV28	CASSSGGGGYSYNEQFF
once	TRBJ2-3	TRBV29-1	CSVGSGGAPVDTQYF
.	TRBJ1-2	TRBV6-6	CASTDIAYGYTF
few	TRBJ1-3	TRBV19	CASTWAAGNTIYF
.	TRBJ2-1	TRBV12-3/TRBV12-4	CASSLDSFLEQFF
few	TRBJ1-5	TRBV19	CASGLQPQHF
.	TRBJ1-4	TRBV24-1	CATSDSSTHRDPGEKLFF
.	TRBJ2-3	TRBV6-4	CASSERGITGTSGTQYF
.	TRBJ2-7	TRBV28	CASSLLTGRYEQYF
.	TRBJ2-3	TRBV6-6	CASSYPMGAPDTQYF
.	TRBJ2-3	TRBV28	CASRSPADTQYF
.	TRBJ2-5	TRBV4-1	CASSQETLVQETQYF
.	TRBJ2-3	TRBV5-1	CASSLTSGTTDTQYF
.	TRBJ1-2	TRBV25-1	CASSEYTDRRGYGYTF
.	TRBJ2-1	TRBV5-1	CASLLPPGTEQFF
.	TRBJ2-1	TRBV7-9	CASSSPGEQFF
.	TRBJ1-5	TRBV5-1	CASSLAGYSNQPQHF
.	TRBJ2-3	TRBV6-4	CASSLSSDTDTQYF
.	TRBJ2-5	TRBV18	CASSPDLGLAGPQETQYF
.	TRBJ1-6	TRBV6-5	CASRQGNSPLHF
.	TRBJ2-5	TRBV4-2	CASSQGRLAGGFEETQYF
.	TRBJ2-7	TRBV5-1	CASSWGDGYSYEQYF
.	TRBJ2-1	TRBV7-6	CASSPGLAEDNEQFF
.	TRBJ2-7	TRBV28	CASSHPRDEQYF
.	TRBJ1-6	TRBV19	CAASGVYNSPLHF
.	TRBJ1-1	TRBV2	CASRAQGGNTEAFF
.	TRBJ1-4	TRBV11-1	CASSFQGTNEKLFF
.	TRBJ1-2	TRBV5-4	CASSLEGYGYTF
.	TRBJ2-7	TRBV3-1/TRBV3-2	CATGQGAYEQYF
.	TRBJ2-5	TRBV25-1	CASSASTGTGVRRETQYF
.	TRBJ2-3	TRBV7-9	CASSPIQSTDTQYF
few	TRBJ2-7	TRBV5-8	CASSRDRGHYEQYF